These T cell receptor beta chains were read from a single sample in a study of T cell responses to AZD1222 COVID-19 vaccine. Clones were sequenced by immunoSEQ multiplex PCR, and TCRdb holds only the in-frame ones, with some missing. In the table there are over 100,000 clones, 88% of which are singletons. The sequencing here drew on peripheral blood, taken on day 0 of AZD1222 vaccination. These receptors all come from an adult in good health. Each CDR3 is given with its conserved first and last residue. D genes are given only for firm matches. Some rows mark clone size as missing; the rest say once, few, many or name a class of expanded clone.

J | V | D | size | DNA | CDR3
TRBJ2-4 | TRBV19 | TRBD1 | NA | TGTGCCAGCGGGCCAGGGGGAACCAAAAACATTCAGTACTTC | CASGPGGTKNIQYF
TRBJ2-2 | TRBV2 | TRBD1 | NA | TGTGCCAGTAGGACAGGGACTTCGTACACCGGGGAGCTGTTTTTT | CASRTGTSYTGELFF
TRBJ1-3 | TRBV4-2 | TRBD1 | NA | TGTGCCAGCAGCCAAGAATTTATGGGACAGGGAGTTAGATCTGGAAACACCATATATTTT | CASSQEFMGQGVRSGNTIYF
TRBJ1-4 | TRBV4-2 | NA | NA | TGTGCCAGCAGCCAAGCCTTGCTCCTTGTGGCAACTAATGAAAAACTGTTTTTT | CASSQALLLVATNEKLFF
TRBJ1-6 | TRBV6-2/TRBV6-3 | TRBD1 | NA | TGTGCCAGCAGTTGGACAGGGCTTAATTCACCCCTCCACTTT | CASSWTGLNSPLHF
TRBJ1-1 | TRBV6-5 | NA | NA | TGTGCCAGCGATTGGGGGTTGAACACTGAAGCTTTCTTT | CASDWGLNTEAFF
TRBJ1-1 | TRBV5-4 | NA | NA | TGTGCCAGCAGCTTGGACGGGCTCACAGTAGCTTTCTTT | CASSLDGLTVAFF
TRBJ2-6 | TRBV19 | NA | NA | TGTGCCACCGGTGGGGGTGTCTCTGGGGCCAACGTCCTGACTTTC | CATGGGVSGANVLTF
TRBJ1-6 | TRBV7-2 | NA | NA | TGTGCCAGCAGCTTAGAGGAGGGATCACCCCTCCACTTT | CASSLEEGSPLHF
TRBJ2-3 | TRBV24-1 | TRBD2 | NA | TGTGCCACCAGTGCCGCGACTAGCGGGGCTAGCACAGATACGCAGTATTTT | CATSAATSGASTDTQYF
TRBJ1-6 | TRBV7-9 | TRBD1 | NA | TGTGCCAGCAGCTTAGATTTCGGGGCAGGGGGGAATAATTCACCCCTCCACTTT | CASSLDFGAGGNNSPLHF
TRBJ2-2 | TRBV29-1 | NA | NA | TGCAGCGTTTCGACAGGGAACACCGGGGAGCTGTTTTTT | CSVSTGNTGELFF
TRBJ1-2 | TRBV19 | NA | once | TGTGCCAGTAGTATCCACCGGGGGGCCTCCTATGGCTACACCTTC | CASSIHRGASYGYTF
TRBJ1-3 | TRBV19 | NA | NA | TGTGCCAGCCTTCCACGACTACGAAACACCATATATTTT | CASLPRLRNTIYF
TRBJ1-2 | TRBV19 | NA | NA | TGTGCCAGTATGGCCCGCCTATATGGCTACACCTTC | CASMARLYGYTF
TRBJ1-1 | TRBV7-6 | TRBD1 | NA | TGTGCCAGCAGCCCCCACCTCGGACAGGGTGGGACTGAAGCTTTCTTT | CASSPHLGQGGTEAFF
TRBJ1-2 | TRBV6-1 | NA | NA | TGTGCCAGCAGTGAAAGTGGCTACACCTTC | CASSESGYTF
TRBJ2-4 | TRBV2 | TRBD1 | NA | TGTGCCAGCACCTCCGACAGGGGGAGAAACATTCAGTACTTC | CASTSDRGRNIQYF
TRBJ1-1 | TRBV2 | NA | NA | TGTGCCAGCAGTGAATTGGTCCAGGCTTTCTTT | CASSELVQAFF
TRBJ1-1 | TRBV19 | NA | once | TGTGCCAGTAGTCCGCAACCCCTTCAGACTGAAGCTTTCTTT | CASSPQPLQTEAFF
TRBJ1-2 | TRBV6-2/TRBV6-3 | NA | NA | TGTGCCAGCAGTTATCGTCCCATGATGACACATAACTATGGCTACACCTTC | CASSYRPMMTHNYGYTF
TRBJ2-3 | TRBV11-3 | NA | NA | TGTGCCAGCAGCTTGGGGGGCAGGGACACAGATACGCAGTATTTT | CASSLGGRDTDTQYF
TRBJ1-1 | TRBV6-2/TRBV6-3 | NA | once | TGTGCCAGCAGTTACGCGCCCAGTTGGACTGAAGCTTTCTTT | CASSYAPSWTEAFF
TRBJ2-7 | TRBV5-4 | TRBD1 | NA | TGTGCCAGCAGCCACAGGGGGCTGAGTTCCTACGAGCAGTACTTC | CASSHRGLSSYEQYF